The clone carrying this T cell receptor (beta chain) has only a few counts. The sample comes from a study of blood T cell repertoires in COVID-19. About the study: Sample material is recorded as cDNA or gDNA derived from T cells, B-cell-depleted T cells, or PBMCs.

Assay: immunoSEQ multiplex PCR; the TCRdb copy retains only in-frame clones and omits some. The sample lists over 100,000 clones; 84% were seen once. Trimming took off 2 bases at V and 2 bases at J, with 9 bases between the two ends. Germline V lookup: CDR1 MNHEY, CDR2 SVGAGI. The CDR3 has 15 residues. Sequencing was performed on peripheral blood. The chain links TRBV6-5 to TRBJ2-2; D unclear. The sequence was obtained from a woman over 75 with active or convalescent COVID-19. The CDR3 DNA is TGTGCCAGCAGTTACCGGTTCGTAAACACCGGGGAGCTGTTTTTT. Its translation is CASSYRFVNTGELFF.